Listed below are T cell receptor beta chains from one sample, sequenced in a study of shared clonotypes between healthy human individuals. Here immunoSEQ multiplex PCR was the method, and the copy in TCRdb shows in-frame clones only, minus some. Seen here are just over 2,000,000 clones, about 95% observed once, and the top ten hold more than 0.95%. Sequencing was done on a sample of naive CD8+ T cells sorted from blood. The receptors shown here come from a man younger than 35 in good health. Each CDR3 is given with its conserved first and last residue. A D gene is named only where the DNA matches it firmly. A row's size may be missing; if present it is once, few, many or a size class.

TRBV2	-	few	TRBJ1-2	TGTGCCAGCAGTGAAAATCTCCCTGCTAGATTC	CASSENLPARF
TRBV2	-	-	TRBJ2-5	TGTGCCAGCAGTGAAGGGGTAGCCCCTGGTATTGAGACCCAGTACTTC	CASSEGVAPGIETQYF
TRBV27	TRBD2	-	TRBJ2-7	TGTGCCAGCAAGGCTAGCGGGTGGGTTGGGTACGAGCAGTACTTC	CASKASGWVGYEQYF
TRBV5-4	TRBD1	-	TRBJ1-1	TGTGCCAGCAGCCTTCGACAGGGGGCACCTGAAGCTTTCTTT	CASSLRQGAPEAFF
TRBV2	-	-	TRBJ1-1	TGTGCCAGCAGTGAGGTTCCACCCGGGGGGCTAATCACTGAAGCTTTCTTT	CASSEVPPGGLITEAFF
TRBV9	-	-	TRBJ1-2	TGTGCCAGCAGCGTTACGGACACCTTAGGCTACACCTTC	CASSVTDTLGYTF
TRBV11-2	-	few	TRBJ1-6	TGTGCCAGCAGCATCGGCGGGGCCGGTTCACCCCTCCACTTT	CASSIGGAGSPLHF
TRBV5-1	TRBD2	-	TRBJ2-1	TGCGCCAGCAGCTCTCAGCGGGAGGCCACCAATGAGCAGTTCTTC	CASSSQREATNEQFF
TRBV25-1	-	-	TRBJ1-6	TGTGCCAGCAGTGAAGACAGCTCCTATAATTCACCCCTCCACTTT	CASSEDSSYNSPLHF
TRBV30	-	-	TRBJ1-1	TGTGCCTGGAGTGACGGCGGTGAAGCTTTCTTT	CAWSDGGEAFF
TRBV6-1	-	-	TRBJ2-7	TGTGCCAGCAGTTATAACGAGCAGTACTTC	CASSYNEQYF
TRBV13	-	-	TRBJ2-2	TGTGCCAGCAGCTTAATAAGCGCCACCGGGGAGCTGTTTTTT	CASSLISATGELFF
TRBV13	-	-	TRBJ1-1	TGTGCCAGCAGCACCAGGGGCGACACTGAAGCTTTCTTT	CASSTRGDTEAFF
TRBV7-9	TRBD1	-	TRBJ2-7	TGTGCCAGCTCCGGGACAGATTCCTACGAGCAGTACTTC	CASSGTDSYEQYF
TRBV30	TRBD1	once	TRBJ2-1	TGTGCCTGGAGTGTTGGACAGGGGGCCCCCTACAATGAGCAGTTCTTC	CAWSVGQGAPYNEQFF
TRBV13	TRBD1	-	TRBJ2-2	TGTGCCAGCAGCCGTGCTGGCGACAGGGTCACCGGGGAGCTGTTTTTT	CASSRAGDRVTGELFF
TRBV5-6	-	few	TRBJ1-1	TGTGCCAGCAGCTTGGGGGGACGGCTGAACACTGAAGCTTTCTTT	CASSLGGRLNTEAFF
TRBV29-1	-	-	TRBJ2-5	TGCAGCGCCCAAAGGGAGACCCAGTACTTC	CSAQRETQYF
TRBV7-9	TRBD2	-	TRBJ2-1	TGTGCCAGCAGTCCAGGGACTAGCGGGGGGAGCTCCTACAATGAGCAGTTCTTC	CASSPGTSGGSSYNEQFF
TRBV25-1	-	-	TRBJ1-1	TGTGCCAGCAGTGTCGGGGAATTGGACACTGAAGCTTTCTTT	CASSVGELDTEAFF
TRBV11-2	-	-	TRBJ1-6	TGTGCCAGCAGCCAAGGCCCTTACAGGGTTGATAATTCACCCCTCCACTTT	CASSQGPYRVDNSPLHF
TRBV9	TRBD2	-	TRBJ2-5	TGTGCCAGCAGCGTAGTAGCGGGGGCTCAAGAGACCCAGTACTTC	CASSVVAGAQETQYF
TRBV6-5	-	-	TRBJ2-7	TGTGCCAGCAGCCCGGCCGCCGTCTACGAGCAGTACTTC	CASSPAAVYEQYF
TRBV10-3	-	-	TRBJ2-1	TGTGCCATCAGTGAGGGGGATCCGTATTACAATGAGCAGTTCTTC	CAISEGDPYYNEQFF
TRBV19	-	-	TRBJ2-4	TGTGCCAGTAGTATAGATCTGTACAGCCAAAACATTCAGTACTTC	CASSIDLYSQNIQYF
TRBV5-4	-	-	TRBJ2-3	TGTGCCAGCAGCGGGGGGCCCGGGGCAGATACGCAGTATTTT	CASSGGPGADTQYF
TRBV5-5	TRBD1	-	TRBJ1-2	TGTGCCAGCAGCGATCCGGGACAGGGCCTTTATGGCTACACCTTC	CASSDPGQGLYGYTF
TRBV7-9	-	-	TRBJ2-7	TGTGCCAGCAGCTCCGACAGCCTCTCCTACGAGCAGTACTTC	CASSSDSLSYEQYF
TRBV4-3	TRBD1	once	TRBJ1-1	TGCGCCAGCAGCCAAGGCGGACAGGGCTCTGAAGCTTTCTTT	CASSQGGQGSEAFF
TRBV5-6	TRBD2	-	TRBJ2-7	TGTGCCAGCAGCTTGGGGGGCGGGAGCTCCTACGAGCAGTACTTC	CASSLGGGSSYEQYF
TRBV4-3	TRBD1	-	TRBJ2-5	TGCGCCAGCAGCCTCACAGGGGGGGAGACCCAGTACTTC	CASSLTGGETQYF
TRBV27	-	once	TRBJ2-7	TGTGCCAGCAGTTCCTTCCAGGGAACCGGGCAGTACTTC	CASSSFQGTGQYF
TRBV5-6	TRBD2	-	TRBJ2-5	TGTGCCAGCAGCTCGAGCGGGGGGGCTGGGTCAGAGACCCAGTACTTC	CASSSSGGAGSETQYF
TRBV6-5	-	-	TRBJ1-2	TGTGCCAGCAGGTCCAGGTTCCTCAACTATGGCTACACCTTC	CASRSRFLNYGYTF
TRBV2	-	-	TRBJ2-7	TGTGCCAGCAGTGGAGCGGGACAAACCTACGAGCAGTACTTC	CASSGAGQTYEQYF
TRBV13	-	-	TRBJ1-1	TGTGCCAGCAGCTTGGGGCGGGACGGAGCTTTCTTT	CASSLGRDGAFF